This T cell receptor beta chain is from a study of patients and donors after allogeneic stem cell transplantation. The V gene end was trimmed by 4 bases and the J gene end by 6 bases; junction bases not matched to a gene: 20. Looked up from germline, CDR1 is SGHVS and CDR2 is FQNEAQ. The CDR3 is made up of 19 amino acids. This clonotype was counted a few times. TCRdb analysed the RT-PCR reads with MiXCR anew, one entry per CDR3 protein. The sample holds hundreds of thousands of distinct CDR3 sequences, under 20% seen once. The source material was blood, either unsorted or a sorted T cell fraction (not recorded which). The rearrangement uses TRBV7-8 and TRBJ2-5; 10 positions match TRBD1. The receptor comes from a human donor who was either an allogeneic HSCT recipient or a stem cell or donor lymphocyte infusion donor (not recorded which). It is not recorded whose cells these are; they may come from a transplant donor. This CDR3 is CASSSISMGQGKRVKTQYF. DNA for the CDR3: TGTGCCAGCAGCTCTATCTCCATGGGACAGGGGAAAAGGGTGAAGACCCAGTACTTC.